Reported below is one T cell receptor beta chain. Its antigen remains unknown. This entry is derived from a study of Ad26.COV2.S vaccination and SARS-CoV-2 variants. Study overall: The donor was enrolled in the Ad26.COV2.S arm of the COV1001 trial. The authors gave Ad26.COV2.S intramuscularly, either once or twice 56 days apart.

The study, taken as a whole, reports: The TCR breadth and depth analyses may have produced an underestimate of total T cell responses.

TCRdb's copy holds only in-frame clones and misses some; the assay was immunoSEQ multiplex PCR. The data show 200,000 to 300,000 clones, 85% to 90% seen once. Specified treatment: roughly 19 received Ad26.COV2.S at low or high dose, single or two shots; about 5 received placebo; per-sample allocation not given. The study sampled participants on day 63 after the first vaccine or placebo injection. Trimming removed 5 bases from V and 5 bases from J, with 9 bases in between. Germline values: CDR1 MNHEY, CDR2 SVGEGT. The CDR3 extends over 12 amino acids. Sequences were derived from peripheral blood, sampled in a trial of Ad26.COV2.S vaccine versus placebo. This chain links TRBV6-2 or TRBV6-3 with TRBJ1-1; tentative D call: TRBD1 (5 bases). This sequence was found in a person between 18 and 65 years old who received the Ad26.COV2.S COVID-19 vaccine or a placebo. The CDR3 protein is CASSRGETEAFF. CDR3 DNA sequence: TGTGCCAGCAGTCGGGGGGAGACTGAAGCTTTCTTT.